The sequence of this TCR beta chain was determined in a study of T cell responses to AZD1222 COVID-19 vaccine. As for this clone: Its antigen is undetermined.

The assay was immunoSEQ multiplex PCR, and TCRdb's table has in-frame clones only and misses some. This table holds around 140,000 clones, approximately 85% found once. The germline CDR1 and CDR2 sequences are MDHEN and SYDVKM. The ends were cut back, 7 bases at V and 4 bases at J, with 16 bases in the middle. The CDR3 contains 14 residues. Study-wide findings and caveats: Researchers report vaccine-associated CD4 TCRs spanning spike, with dominance at 160-218 and 743-854.

This clonotype was obtained from an adult in good health. The specimen comprised peripheral blood, sampled on day 0 of AZD1222 vaccination. The V gene is TRBV28, the J gene TRBJ1-2; TRBD1 is a possible D gene (5 bases). As DNA, the CDR3 is TGTGCCAGCACCTTGACAGCGAGGGTCTATGGCTACACCTTC. This codes for CASTLTARVYGYTF.